These T cell receptor beta chains were read from a single sample in a study of cytomegalovirus exposure and HLA in healthy donors. The data were produced by immunoSEQ multiplex PCR, yet TCRdb's version contains in-frame clones alone and is incomplete. The profile covers approximately 100,000 clones, with less than 10% appearing a single time and approximately 5.1% taken by the ten largest. The sequencing input was PBMCs. The source is a man aged 45-65 years in good health and CMV-seropositive. CDR3s include the opening cysteine and the closing phenylalanine or tryptophan. The order of the fields is J gene, clone size, V gene, D gene, CDR3 protein, CDR3 DNA. The D gene is left open where the match is weak. Not all rows give a size; the values are once, few, many and, for expanded clones, a class.

J: TRBJ1-6; size: few; V: TRBV30; D: TRBD1; CDR3: CACSGQSNSPLHF; DNA: TGTGCCTGTTCGGGACAGAGTAATTCACCCCTCCACTTT
J: TRBJ2-5; size: few; V: TRBV15; D: -; CDR3: CATGRTPTSLETQYF; DNA: TGTGCCACCGGAAGGACTCCGACTAGTCTAGAGACCCAGTACTTC
J: TRBJ2-7; size: -; V: TRBV6-1; D: TRBD1; CDR3: CASSQQGSNEQYF; DNA: TGTGCCAGCTCGCAACAGGGGAGTAACGAGCAGTACTTC
J: TRBJ2-5; size: -; V: TRBV10-1; D: -; CDR3: CASQGETQYF; DNA: TGCGCCAGCCAGGGGGAGACCCAGTACTTC
J: TRBJ2-5; size: few; V: TRBV4-3; D: TRBD2; CDR3: CASSQPTPGLAGRPQYF; DNA: TGCGCCAGCAGCCAACCAACCCCCGGACTAGCGGGTAGACCCCAGTACTTC
J: TRBJ2-7; size: few; V: TRBV30; D: -; CDR3: CAWTSSPSGEQYF; DNA: TGTGCCTGGACCTCTAGCCCTTCAGGAGAGCAGTACTTC
J: TRBJ2-1; size: many; V: TRBV7-9; D: TRBD2; CDR3: CASSLGLAGWDNEQFF; DNA: TGTGCCAGCAGCTTAGGTTTAGCGGGATGGGACAATGAGCAGTTCTTC
J: TRBJ1-2; size: few; V: TRBV9; D: -; CDR3: CASSARTLAGYTF; DNA: TGTGCCAGCAGCGCTAGGACACTCGCTGGCTACACCTTC
J: TRBJ1-1; size: few; V: TRBV6-5; D: -; CDR3: CASTSTGNTEAFF; DNA: TGTGCCAGCACCTCGACGGGGAACACTGAAGCTTTCTTT
J: TRBJ1-1; size: few; V: TRBV27; D: -; CDR3: CASSRLSTPSANTEAFF; DNA: TGTGCCAGCAGTCGTCTATCAACCCCGTCCGCGAACACTGAAGCTTTCTTT
J: TRBJ2-1; size: once; V: TRBV10-3; D: TRBD2; CDR3: CAISEAASGSSNEQFF; DNA: TGTGCCATCAGTGAAGCTGCTAGCGGGAGTTCCAATGAGCAGTTCTTC
J: TRBJ1-3; size: -; V: TRBV19; D: -; CDR3: CASSIPGPSSGNTIYF; DNA: TGTGCCAGTAGTATCCCAGGGCCCAGCTCTGGAAACACCATATATTTT
J: TRBJ2-2; size: few; V: TRBV7-8; D: -; CDR3: CASSFAGGTDTGELFF; DNA: TGTGCCAGCAGCTTCGCAGGGGGGACGGACACCGGGGAGCTGTTTTTT
J: TRBJ2-1; size: -; V: TRBV7-2; D: -; CDR3: CASSPGRGSYNEQFF; DNA: TGTGCCAGCAGCCCGGGCAGGGGCTCCTACAATGAGCAGTTCTTC
J: TRBJ2-5; size: few; V: TRBV6-5; D: TRBD2; CDR3: CASSYSGSGSETQYF; DNA: TGTGCCAGCAGTTACTCGGGTAGCGGGAGTGAGACCCAGTACTTC
J: TRBJ2-7; size: few; V: TRBV6-5; D: -; CDR3: CASSYDPRGTYEQYF; DNA: TGTGCCAGCAGTTATGACCCCAGGGGAACCTACGAGCAGTACTTC
J: TRBJ2-7; size: few; V: TRBV28; D: -; CDR3: CATERAGPRGEQYF; DNA: TGTGCCACTGAGAGAGCAGGGCCACGGGGGGAGCAGTACTTC
J: TRBJ2-2; size: -; V: TRBV5-1; D: -; CDR3: CASSRYRDKNTGELFF; DNA: TGCGCCAGCAGCCGCTACCGGGACAAGAACACCGGGGAGCTGTTTTTT
J: TRBJ2-2; size: -; V: TRBV28; D: TRBD2; CDR3: CASSFTWASGGNTGELFF; DNA: TGTGCCAGCAGTTTCACTTGGGCTAGCGGGGGGAACACCGGGGAGCTGTTTTTT
J: TRBJ2-1; size: -; V: TRBV4-2; D: -; CDR3: CASSPRGGDEQFF; DNA: TGTGCCAGCAGCCCCCGAGGTGGCGATGAGCAGTTCTTC
J: TRBJ2-3; size: -; V: TRBV27; D: TRBD2; CDR3: CASSMGLAGRGWGTDTQYF; DNA: TGTGCCAGCAGTATGGGACTAGCGGGAAGGGGATGGGGCACAGATACGCAGTATTTT
J: TRBJ2-7; size: -; V: TRBV28; D: -; CDR3: CASSPRVHEQYF; DNA: TGTGCCAGCAGCCCTCGGGTCCACGAGCAGTACTTC
J: TRBJ2-2; size: -; V: TRBV25-1; D: TRBD1; CDR3: CASRGQGIGELFF; DNA: TGTGCCAGCCGGGGACAGGGTATCGGGGAGCTGTTTTTT
J: TRBJ1-5; size: -; V: TRBV27; D: -; CDR3: CASSLTSGPNQPQHF; DNA: TGTGCCAGCAGTCTGACAAGCGGTCCGAATCAGCCCCAGCATTTT
J: TRBJ2-1; size: few; V: TRBV28; D: -; CDR3: CASSLISLRTVLSSYNEQFF; DNA: TGTGCCAGCAGTTTAATCTCCCTCCGGACAGTTCTAAGCTCCTACAATGAGCAGTTCTTC
J: TRBJ2-2; size: few; V: TRBV4-3; D: -; CDR3: CASSQDRGFGELFF; DNA: TGCGCCAGCAGCCAAGATAGGGGGTTCGGGGAGCTGTTTTTT
J: TRBJ1-5; size: few; V: TRBV5-4; D: -; CDR3: CASSLDGGRQPQHF; DNA: TGTGCCAGCAGCTTGGATGGAGGGCGTCAGCCCCAGCATTTT
J: TRBJ2-5; size: few; V: TRBV9; D: -; CDR3: CASSVGPGGKGQETQYF; DNA: TGTGCCAGCAGCGTAGGTCCCGGGGGAAAGGGGCAAGAGACCCAGTACTTC
J: TRBJ2-5; size: few; V: TRBV29-1; D: TRBD2; CDR3: CSVDAGGFETQYF; DNA: TGCAGCGTTGACGCGGGGGGATTCGAGACCCAGTACTTC
J: TRBJ2-7; size: -; V: TRBV10-3; D: TRBD1; CDR3: CAIGGDRGYEQYF; DNA: TGTGCCATCGGGGGGGACAGGGGCTACGAGCAGTACTTC
J: TRBJ1-2; size: few; V: TRBV4-3; D: -; CDR3: CASSQDSQGSYGYTF; DNA: TGCGCCAGCAGCCAGGATAGCCAGGGGAGCTATGGCTACACCTTC
J: TRBJ1-1; size: -; V: TRBV2; D: -; CDR3: CASSPMNTEAFF; DNA: TGTGCCAGCAGCCCCATGAACACTGAAGCTTTCTTT
J: TRBJ1-1; size: medium-sized; V: TRBV10-3; D: -; CDR3: CAISEGGLEAFF; DNA: TGTGCCATCAGTGAGGGGGGACTTGAAGCTTTCTTT
J: TRBJ1-6; size: few; V: TRBV5-1; D: -; CDR3: CASSLGGQGDSPLHF; DNA: TGCGCCAGCAGCTTGGGTGGACAAGGGGATTCACCCCTCCACTTT
J: TRBJ1-4; size: few; V: TRBV30; D: -; CDR3: CAWSGAAATNEKLFF; DNA: TGTGCCTGGAGTGGTGCGGCTGCAACTAATGAAAAACTGTTTTTT
J: TRBJ1-5; size: -; V: TRBV4-2; D: -; CDR3: CASSQDRGYQPQHF; DNA: TGTGCCAGCAGCCAAGACAGGGGATATCAGCCCCAGCATTTT
J: TRBJ2-5; size: few; V: TRBV9; D: -; CDR3: CASSILATQETQYF; DNA: TGTGCCAGCAGCATACTAGCAACGCAAGAGACCCAGTACTTC
J: TRBJ2-2; size: -; V: TRBV5-4; D: -; CDR3: CASGFLEGGGELFF; DNA: TGTGCCAGCGGATTCCTGGAGGGCGGCGGGGAGCTGTTTTTT
J: TRBJ2-6; size: few; V: TRBV5-6; D: -; CDR3: CASTSPGHPSSGANVLTF; DNA: TGTGCCAGCACCAGTCCGGGACATCCGAGCTCTGGGGCCAACGTCCTGACTTTC